This T cell receptor beta chain was retrieved from a study of vaccination effects on CD4 cells after COVID-19. Of note for this clone: The target antigen is unknown.

Before any sequencing was done, the ViraFEST assay used viral peptide pools to expand antigen-specific CD4+ T cells. Culturing for around ten days preceded CD4+ T cell isolation. No vaccinee had earlier SARS-CoV-2 infection, and nucleocapsid antibodies were negative. The table came from immunoSEQ multiplex PCR; TCRdb's copy has only in-frame clones and leaves some out. This table has 20,000 to 30,000 clones, 73% appearing once. Germline V gene data show CDR1 as ENHRY and CDR2 as SYGVKD. V lost 4 bases and J lost 2, with 8 bases in between. The length of the CDR3 is 13 residues. This sequence originates from a human donor who received a COVID-19 vaccine. The chain couples TRBV10-3 to TRBJ1-1; no reliable D call. The source material was CD4+ T cells from PBMCs cultured with SARS-CoV-2 spike peptides, sampled before COVID-19 vaccination. CDR3 sequence: CAISGQSNTEAFF. CDR3 sequence (DNA): TGTGCCATCAGTGGGCAGTCTAACACTGAAGCTTTCTTT.